This entry lists 10 T cell receptor beta chains sequenced from one sample in a study of long-term antiretroviral therapy in people with HIV. This was the immunoSEQ v3.0 assay at survey level. This table comes from immunoSEQ multiplex PCR, and its TCRdb copy is limited to in-frame clones, with some not included. The sample shows about 28,000 clones, around 84% of them seen only once. The sequences come from unsorted PBMCs, collected 0.4 years after starting antiretroviral therapy. The receptor source for this set is a young man with HIV.

The chain uses TRBV4-2 and TRBJ2-2, with D maybe TRBD2 (5 bases). The CDR3 consists of 19 residues. Trimming pared 1 base from V and 0 bases from J, leaving 18 bases between. Germline CDR1 reads LGHNA; CDR2 reads YNFKEQ. The CDR3 region has the DNA TGTGCCAGCAGCCAAGTGGGCCTGGAGGAAAGACCGAACACCGGGGAGCTGTTTTTT. Translation gives CASSQVGLEERPNTGELFF.

The chain is built from TRBV28 and TRBJ1-5, with 7 bases that match TRBD1. This CDR3 comprises 15 residues. Germline CDR1 MDHEN, CDR2 SYDVKM. V lost 5 bases and J lost 0; bases outside the gene matches: 4. DNA of the CDR3: TGTGCCAGCAGTGGGACAGACTTTAGCAATCAGCCCCAGCATTTT. Its protein is CASSGTDFSNQPQHF. Full variable domain (remainder filled in from reference TRBV28 and TRBJ1-5): DVKVTQSSRYLVKRTGEKVFLECVQDMDHENMFWYRQDPGLGLRLIYFSYDVKMKEKGDIPEGYSVSREKKERFSLILESASTNQTSMYLCASSGTDFSNQPQHFGDGTRLSIL.

This chain joins TRBV5-6 and TRBJ1-5, with 8 bases aligning to TRBD1. This CDR3 region has 16 residues. Germline V CDR1 and CDR2: SGHDT, YYEEEE. The V and J ends lost 2 bases and 3 bases, in that order; junction bases with no gene match: 7. In nucleotides, the CDR3 is TGTGCCAGCAGCTTCTGGACAGGGTCCTCCAATCAGCCCCAGCATTTT. It is translated as CASSFWTGSSNQPQHF.

The gene calls are TRBV15 and TRBJ1-3; no firm D call. V was shortened by 5 bases and J by 4 bases, with 9 bases between the two germline ends. The germline gives CDR1 LNHNV, CDR2 YYDKDF (reference sequence). This CDR3 contains 13 residues. CDR3 sequence: CATSAPEGNTIYF. Here the CDR3 DNA reads TGTGCCACCAGCGCCCCAGAGGGAAACACCATATATTTT.

The chain links TRBV7-9 to TRBJ2-7, with TRBD1 matching 9 bases. The CDR3 sequence is 15 residues long. Losses at the gene ends were 5 bases for V and 2 bases for J; bases not matched to a gene: 7. The germline V gene has CDR1 SEHNR and CDR2 FQNEAQ (reference sequence). CDR3 region: CASSAPRTGAYEQYF. DNA for the CDR3: TGTGCCAGCAGCGCCCCCCGGACAGGGGCCTACGAGCAGTACTTC.

The V call is TRBV10-3, the J call TRBJ2-1, with 11 bases aligning to TRBD2. Per germline, CDR1 ENHRY and CDR2 SYGVKD. The length of the CDR3 is 17 residues. Trimming removed 5 bases from V and 5 bases from J; junction bases left unmatched: 11. The CDR3 protein is CAISPWASGRINNEQFF. CDR3 in DNA: TGTGCCATCAGTCCTTGGGCTAGCGGGAGGATTAACAATGAGCAGTTCTTC.

J is TRBJ2-7 and V is TRBV5-1; D is ambiguous. Germline V gene data show CDR1 as SGHRS and CDR2 as YFSETQ. V shed 2 bases and J shed 6 bases, with 6 bases lying between them. This CDR3 is built from 11 residues. The CDR3 here is CASSLGTEQYF. The CDR3 bases are TGCGCCAGCAGCTTAGGCACCGAGCAGTACTTC.

V usage is TRBV5-8 and J usage is TRBJ2-7; 10 nucleotides match TRBD1. CDR1 is SGHTS and CDR2 is YDEGEE in the germline V gene. This CDR3 is 14 amino acids long. Unmatched junction bases numbered 2, after V lost 2 bases and J lost 3 bases. The CDR3 is CASSFGTGDYEQYF. The CDR3 coding sequence is TGTGCCAGCAGCTTTGGGACAGGGGACTACGAGCAGTACTTC.

This chain links TRBV5-8 with TRBJ1-5, with D possibly TRBD1 on 6 matching bases. Trimming removed 9 bases from V and 2 bases from J, with 21 bases in between. This CDR3 region has 16 residues. CDR1 is SGHTS and CDR2 is YDEGEE in the germline V gene. The CDR3 sequence is CANRPRPEGGNQPQHF. In DNA, the CDR3 is TGTGCCAACAGACCACGGCCCGAGGGGGGCAATCAGCCCCAGCATTTT.

This chain links TRBV4-1 with TRBJ2-7, with 8 bases aligning to TRBD2. V gave up 2 bases and J gave up 5 bases; unmatched junction bases: 5. The CDR3 length is 14 residues. From germline, CDR1 is MGHRA and CDR2 YSYEKL. CDR3 DNA sequence: TGCGCCAGCAGCCAAAGTCCGGGGGGGGACGAGCAGTACTTC. Its protein product is CASSQSPGGDEQYF.